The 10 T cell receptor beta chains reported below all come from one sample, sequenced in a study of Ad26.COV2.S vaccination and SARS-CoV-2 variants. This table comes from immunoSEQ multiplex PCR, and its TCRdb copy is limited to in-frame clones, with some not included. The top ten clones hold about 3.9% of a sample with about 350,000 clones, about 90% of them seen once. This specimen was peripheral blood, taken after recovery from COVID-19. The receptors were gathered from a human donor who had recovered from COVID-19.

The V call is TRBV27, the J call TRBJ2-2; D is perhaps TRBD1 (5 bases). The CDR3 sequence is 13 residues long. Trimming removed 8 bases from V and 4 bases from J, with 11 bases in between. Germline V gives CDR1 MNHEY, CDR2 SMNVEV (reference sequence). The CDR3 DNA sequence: TGTGCCAGCTGTAAGGGGATCACCGGGGAGCTGTTTTTT. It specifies CASCKGITGELFF.

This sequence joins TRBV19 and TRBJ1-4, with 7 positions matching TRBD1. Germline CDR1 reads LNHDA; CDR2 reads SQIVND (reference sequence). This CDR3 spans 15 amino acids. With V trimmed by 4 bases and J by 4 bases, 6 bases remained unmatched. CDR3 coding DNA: TGTGCCAGTAGTAACCGGGACAGCCTTAATGAAAAACTGTTTTTT. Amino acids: CASSNRDSLNEKLFF.

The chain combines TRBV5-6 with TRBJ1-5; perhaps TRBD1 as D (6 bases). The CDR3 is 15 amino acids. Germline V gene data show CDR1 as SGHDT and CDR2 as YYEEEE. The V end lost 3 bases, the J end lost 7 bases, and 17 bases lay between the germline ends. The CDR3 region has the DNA TGTGCCAGCAGCTGGGGGCCGGGGGGACACCAGCCCCAGCATTTT. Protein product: CASSWGPGGHQPQHF. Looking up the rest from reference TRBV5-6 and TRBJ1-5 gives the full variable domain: DAGVTQSPTHLIKTRGQQVTLRCSPKSGHDTVSWYQQALGQGPQFIFQYYEEEERQRGNFPDRFSGHQFPNYSSELNVNALLLGDSALYLCASSWGPGGHQPQHFGDGTRLSIL.

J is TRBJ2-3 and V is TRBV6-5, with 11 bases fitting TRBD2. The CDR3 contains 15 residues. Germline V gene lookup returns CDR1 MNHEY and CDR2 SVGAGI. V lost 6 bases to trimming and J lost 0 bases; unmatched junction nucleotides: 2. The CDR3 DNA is TGTGCCAGCAGACCTAGCGGGGGGAGCACAGATACGCAGTATTTT. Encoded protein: CASRPSGGSTDTQYF.

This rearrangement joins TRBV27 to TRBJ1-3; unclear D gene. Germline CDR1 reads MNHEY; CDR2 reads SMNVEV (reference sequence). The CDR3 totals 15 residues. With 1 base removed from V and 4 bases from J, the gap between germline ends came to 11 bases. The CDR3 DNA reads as TGTGCCAGCAGTTTATTTGGGCTAGGGGGAAACACCATATATTTT. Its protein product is CASSLFGLGGNTIYF.

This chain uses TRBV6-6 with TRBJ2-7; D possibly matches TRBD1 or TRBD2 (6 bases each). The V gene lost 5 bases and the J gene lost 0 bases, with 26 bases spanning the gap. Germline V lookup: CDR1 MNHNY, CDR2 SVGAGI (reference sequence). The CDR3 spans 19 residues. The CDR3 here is CASSRSGLSRGLNSYEQYF. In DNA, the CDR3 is TGTGCCAGCAGTCGATCCGGACTATCCAGGGGACTGAACTCCTACGAGCAGTACTTC.

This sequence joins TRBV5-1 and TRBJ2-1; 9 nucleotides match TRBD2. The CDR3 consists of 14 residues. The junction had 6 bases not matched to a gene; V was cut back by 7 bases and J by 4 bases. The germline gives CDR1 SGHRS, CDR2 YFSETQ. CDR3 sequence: CASVAGDEYNEQFF. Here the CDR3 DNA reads TGCGCCAGCGTAGCGGGGGATGAGTACAATGAGCAGTTCTTC.

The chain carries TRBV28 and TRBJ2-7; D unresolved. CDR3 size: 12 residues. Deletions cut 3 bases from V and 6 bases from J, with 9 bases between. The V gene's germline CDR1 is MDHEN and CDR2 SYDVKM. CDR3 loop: CASSFLLGEQYF. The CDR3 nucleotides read TGTGCCAGCAGTTTTTTATTGGGCGAGCAGTACTTC.

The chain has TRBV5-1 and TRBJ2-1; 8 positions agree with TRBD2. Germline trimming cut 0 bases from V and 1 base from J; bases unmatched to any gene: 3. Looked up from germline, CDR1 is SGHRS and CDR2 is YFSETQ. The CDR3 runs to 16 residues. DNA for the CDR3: TGCGCCAGCAGCTTGGCGACTAGCGATTCCTACAATGAGCAGTTCTTC. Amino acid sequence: CASSLATSDSYNEQFF.

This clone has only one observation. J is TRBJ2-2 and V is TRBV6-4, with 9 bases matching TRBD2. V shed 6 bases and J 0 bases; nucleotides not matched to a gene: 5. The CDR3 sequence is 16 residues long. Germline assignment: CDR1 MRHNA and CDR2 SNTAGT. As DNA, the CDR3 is TGTGCCAGCAGCCCAGCGGGGGGCACGAACACCGGGGAGCTGTTTTTT. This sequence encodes CASSPAGGTNTGELFF.